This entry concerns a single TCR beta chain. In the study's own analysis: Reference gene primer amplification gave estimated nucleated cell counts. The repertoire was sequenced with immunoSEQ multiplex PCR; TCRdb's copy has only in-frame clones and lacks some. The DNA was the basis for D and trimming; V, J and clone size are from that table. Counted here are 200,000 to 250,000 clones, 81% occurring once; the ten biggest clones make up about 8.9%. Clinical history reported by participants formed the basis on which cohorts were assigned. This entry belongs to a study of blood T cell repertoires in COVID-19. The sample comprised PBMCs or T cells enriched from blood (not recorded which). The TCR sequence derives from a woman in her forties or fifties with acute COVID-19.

Here the CDR3 DNA reads TGTGCCAGCAGGAGGGAGAGGGCAACTAATGAAAAACTGTTTTTT. It codes for CASRRERATNEKLFF. The V and J genes are TRBV6-5 and TRBJ1-4; D is unresolved. The V gene's germline CDR1 is MNHEY and CDR2 SVGAGI. V lost 6 bases, J lost 0 bases, and 11 bases lay in between. This CDR3 is 15 amino acids long.